This TCR beta chain is drawn from a study of blood T cell repertoires in COVID-19. At the level of the study: Some COVID-19 samples were acute and others convalescent; all came from the United States, Italy and Spain. Sources were T cells, B-cell-depleted T cells, or PBMCs; the material itself was cDNA or gDNA.

In the authors' methods: The authors estimated nucleated cell counts from reference gene primer amplification. Method: immunoSEQ multiplex PCR; TCRdb's copy keeps in-frame clones and lacks some. Clonal size and the V and J genes are those of that table, whereas D and trimming came from the DNA. The table lists 150,000 to 200,000 clones, approximately 86% of them singletons. The germline V gene has CDR1 SGHTA and CDR2 FQGNSA. This CDR3 has 13 amino acids. The V end lost 5 bases, the J end lost 4 bases, and 11 bases lay between the germline ends. The chain employs TRBV7-2 and TRBJ1-2; D uncertain. Sequenced: peripheral blood. The origin of this receptor is a man between 65 and 85 years old with acute or convalescent COVID-19. The CDR3 protein is CASSTRGGYGYTF. In DNA form, the CDR3 reads TGTGCCAGCAGCACACGGGGAGGCTATGGCTACACCTTC.